This is a list of T cell receptor beta chains from one sample in a study of T cell therapy product for transplant patients. Sequencing was performed with immunoSEQ multiplex PCR; in TCRdb, only in-frame clones are kept and a portion is missing. The data contain some 550 clones, around 84% of them singletons. These receptors lack a known antigen. Sequences were obtained from a sorted cell population cultured from PBMCs. These receptors were taken from an adult in good health. CDR3s include the opening cysteine and the closing phenylalanine or tryptophan. Fields, in order: V gene, D gene, clone size, J gene, CDR3 protein, CDR3 DNA. D genes are given only for firm matches. Not every row has a clone size; where given, it reads once, few, many or a size class.

>TRBV7-2|.|few|TRBJ1-4
CASSLDQGWGEKLFF
TGTGCCAGCAGCCTCGACCAGGGCTGGGGAGAAAAACTGTTTTTT
>TRBV25-1|.|.|TRBJ2-1
CASSAGTPNEQFF
TGTGCCAGCAGTGCTGGGACTCCAAATGAGCAGTTCTTC
>TRBV29-1|.|.|TRBJ1-2
CSVGRPIYGYTF
TGCAGCGTTGGCCGGCCGATTTATGGCTACACCTTC
>TRBV2|TRBD1|.|TRBJ1-1
CASISSTGRTEAFF
TGTGCCAGCATTTCGTCGACAGGGCGGACTGAAGCTTTCTTT